The 14 T cell receptor beta chains presented below share a single source sample, sequenced in a study of blood T cell repertoires in COVID-19. The method was immunoSEQ multiplex PCR; TCRdb's version includes in-frame clones alone and lacks a portion of them. The profile shows roughly 220,000 clones, less than 85% of them singletons. Sequencing was carried out using peripheral blood. Every receptor here comes from a woman aged 70-85 years with acute or convalescent COVID-19.

V and J are TRBV24-1 and TRBJ2-2, with 11 nucleotides matching TRBD2. Germline CDR1 and CDR2: KGHDR and SFDVKD. Trimming cost V 4 bases and J 6 bases; bases outside gene matches: 21. The length of the CDR3 is 21 residues. The CDR3 nucleotides read TGTGCCACCAGTGAACTACCGGCGCTAGCGGGAGGACCTGGGAGGTCCGGGGAGCTGTTTTTT. Encoded protein: CATSELPALAGGPGRSGELFF.

V usage is TRBV5-1 and J usage is TRBJ2-1, with a tentative D call TRBD2 (6 bases). Per germline, CDR1 SGHRS and CDR2 YFSETQ. CDR3 length: 18 residues. Deletions cut 0 bases from V and 0 bases from J, with 16 bases between. The CDR3 sequence: CASSLGGGTKSSYNEQFF. The CDR3, as DNA: TGCGCCAGCAGCTTGGGTGGGGGGACCAAGAGCTCCTACAATGAGCAGTTCTTC. Combining the CDR3 with reference TRBV5-1 and TRBJ2-1 gives the whole variable domain KAGVTQTPRYLIKTRGQQVTLSCSPISGHRSVSWYQQTPGQGLQFLFEYFSETQRNKGNFPGRFSGRQFSNSRSEMNVSTLELGDSALYLCASSLGGGTKSSYNEQFFGPGTRLTVL.

In its sample, this clone was seen once. The rearrangement links TRBV19 to TRBJ1-1; D may be TRBD1 (6 bases). This CDR3 region has 11 residues. Germline V CDR1 and CDR2: LNHDA, SQIVND (reference sequence). The V end was cut by 5 bases, the J end by 11 bases, with 12 bases between. Here the CDR3 reads CASSLTGWAFF. The CDR3 bases are TGTGCCAGTAGTCTAACAGGGTGGGCTTTCTTT.

The chain employs TRBV3-1 (or the pseudogene TRBV3-2) and TRBJ2-7, with a possible D match to TRBD1 (6 bases). V was cut by 0 bases and J by 5 bases, with 17 bases left in between. CDR1 is LGHDT, CDR2 YNNKEL, per germline (reference sequence). The CDR3 is 16 residues long. CDR3 bases: TGTGCCAGCAGCCAAGAAGGCCAGGGGAGAAAAAACGAGCAGTACTTC. Residues: CASSQEGQGRKNEQYF.

The rearrangement links TRBV2 to TRBJ1-4, with D possibly TRBD1 on 6 matching bases. Trimming shortened V by 4 bases and J by 4 bases, and 13 bases separated the two germline ends. The germline gives CDR1 SNHLY, CDR2 FYNNEI. The CDR3 is 15 residues long. The CDR3, as DNA: TGTGCCAGCAGTGGGTTGACAGGAGGTAATGAAAAACTGTTTTTT. This encodes CASSGLTGGNEKLFF.

The chain has TRBV29-1 and TRBJ1-1; weak D call: TRBD1 (6 bases). CDR1 and CDR2 (germline): SQVTM, ANQGSEA. Trimming pared 5 bases from V and 1 base from J, leaving 8 bases between. This CDR3 comprises 12 residues. CDR3 sequence reads: CSVNRENTEAFF. Written as DNA, the CDR3 is TGCAGCGTTAACAGGGAGAACACTGAAGCTTTCTTT.

The chain combines TRBV27 with TRBJ2-2, with 7 positions matching TRBD1. The CDR3 totals 20 residues. The trim removed 0 bases at V and 3 bases at J, leaving 16 bases unmatched. Germline assignment: CDR1 MNHEY and CDR2 SMNVEV (reference sequence). In DNA, the CDR3 is TGTGCCAGCAGTTTATCCCCCTCATGGGTCCCCACAGGGGACACCGGGGAGCTGTTTTTT. Residues: CASSLSPSWVPTGDTGELFF.

V is TRBV4-1 and J is TRBJ2-1, with D uncertain. Germline V gene sequence: CDR1 MGHRA, CDR2 YSYEKL. Between the trimmed V and J ends, which lost 0 bases and 0 bases, there was a span of 6 bases. The CDR3 runs to 15 residues. CDR3 bases: TGCGCCAGCAGCCAAGACCGTAGCTCCTACAATGAGCAGTTCTTC. Its protein is CASSQDRSSYNEQFF.

The chain is built from TRBV28 and TRBJ2-7, with 8 bases lining up with TRBD1. The CDR3 covers 14 residues. Germline CDR1 and CDR2: MDHEN and SYDVKM. The J segment lost 6 bases and the V segment lost 5 bases, leaving 9 bases of the junction unmatched. The CDR3 nucleotides are TGTGCCAGCAGTCCGGGACAGGTCGCTACCGAGCAGTACTTC. This sequence encodes CASSPGQVATEQYF.

The gene calls are TRBV4-1 and TRBJ1-3, with 8 bases aligning to TRBD1. CDR1 and CDR2 from the germline V gene are MGHRA and YSYEKL. The CDR3 is 16 residues long. With 0 bases clipped from V and 1 base from J, the junction kept 2 bases outside the gene matches. The CDR3 DNA reads as TGCGCCAGCAGCCAAGACAACAGGGGGTCTGGAAACACCATATATTTT. Its translation: CASSQDNRGSGNTIYF.

The chain is built from TRBV7-2 and TRBJ1-1; TRBD1 matches at 9 bases. This CDR3 comprises 18 residues. In germline, CDR1 is SGHTA, CDR2 FQGNSA. Unmatched junction bases numbered 11, after V lost 2 bases and J lost 1 base. The CDR3 region has the DNA TGTGCCAGCAGCTTAAGGACCAGTTGGGGACAGGGGAACACTGAAGCTTTCTTT. This gives the protein CASSLRTSWGQGNTEAFF.

The chain joins TRBV24-1 to TRBJ2-2; weak D call: TRBD1 (6 bases). The CDR3 runs to 16 residues. V lost 2 bases and J 6 bases, leaving 15 bases between the germline ends. In germline, CDR1 is KGHDR, CDR2 SFDVKD. In nucleotides, the CDR3 is TGTGCCACCAGTGATTCAGGGGTTCCAGCAGCCGGGGAGCTGTTTTTT. Translating gives CATSDSGVPAAGELFF.

This clone was counted once. The chain recombines TRBV3-1 (or the pseudogene TRBV3-2) with TRBJ2-1; 11 nucleotides agree with TRBD2. The CDR3 consists of 14 residues. Trimming took 2 bases from V and 9 from J; bases not matched to a gene: 3. Germline V gene data show CDR1 as LGHDT and CDR2 as YNNKEL (reference sequence). The CDR3 sequence: CASSQTSGGIEQFF. DNA of the CDR3: TGTGCCAGCAGCCAAACTAGCGGGGGTATTGAGCAGTTCTTC.

This chain connects TRBV29-1 to TRBJ2-5; possibly TRBD1 for D (6 bases). The germline V gene has CDR1 SQVTM and CDR2 ANQGSEA. The CDR3 totals 12 residues. V was pared by 8 bases and J by 4 bases, with 14 bases between. The CDR3 is CSSRLGAETQYF. As DNA, the CDR3 is TGCAGCTCCCGGCTGGGGGCAGAGACCCAGTACTTC. The full variable domain, rest sourced from reference TRBV29-1 and TRBJ2-5, is SAVISQKPSRDICQRGTSLTIQCQVDSQVTMMFWYRQQPGQSLTLIATANQGSEATYESGFVIDKFPISRPNLTFSTLTVSNMSPEDSSIYLCSSRLGAETQYFGPGTRLLVL.